This T cell receptor beta chain originates from a study of blood T cell repertoires in COVID-19 (dated by TCRdb to the early 2020s). In the study overall: Samples from collaborators originated in the United States, Italy and Spain and spanned both the acute and convalescent phases of COVID-19. The prospective study material was composed of cDNA or gDNA derived from T cells, B-cell-depleted T cells, or PBMCs. The dataset comprised deeply sampled blood TCRbeta repertoires from subjects exposed to, actively infected with, or recovered from COVID-19. A freely available public database, intended as a resource for researchers studying the immune response to SARS-CoV-2, is where the repertoires were released. Samples came from the ongoing ImmuneRACE study (first 160 participants) plus 1,254 subjects from 6 global collaborators. A de-identified subject ID, COVID-19 status, age in years and sex were almost always included in the sample metadata. Where HLA class I and class II types were available, the types were taken from metadata supplied by the sample provider, not from assay-based typing. Study-level results and caveats: The quantity of clinical and demographic metadata differed by source and by participant and was supplied without curation.

Each collaborating institution followed its own protocols to collect whole blood in K2EDTA tubes. For TCRbeta analysis, collaborators shipped samples as frozen whole blood, isolated PBMCs, or DNA extracted from either of those sample types. Trimming removed 5 bases from V and 7 bases from J; the gene matches leave 12 bases unexplained. CDR1 and CDR2 (SGHRS, YFSETQ) derive from the germline V gene. The CDR3 goes from the cysteine to the phenylalanine over 16 residues. Only CDR3 DNA remains: 48 bases, in frame from the first base. This clone was seen only a few times. The clone's antigen remains unknown. The record has no base qualities; no much larger clone is one base away. TCRbeta CDR3 regions were amplified from genomic DNA by means of the immunoSEQ Assay, a bias-controlled multiplex PCR. In the original analysis: Nucleated cell counts per sample were estimated from amplification of reference gene primers within the assay. To quantify the absolute abundance of each unique TCRbeta CDR3 rearrangement, sequence reads were collapsed and filtered. For each sample, productive Simpson clonality was calculated as the square root of Simpson's diversity index over productive rearrangements. As stored in TCRdb, this immuneACCESS dataset retains in-frame rearrangements with V and J assigned. A fraction of the clones does not appear; measured against another copy, unresolved V genes explain less than half of the discrepancy, and the remainder lacks a known reason. The DNA gave D and trimming, while V, J and clone size come from that table. This sample holds about 170,000 clones; roughly 85% were observed only once. Roughly 2% of the sample comes from the top ten.

This receptor was identified in a woman aged 80 or over with acute or convalescent COVID-19. The specimen sequenced was peripheral blood. The chain is made from TRBV5-1 and TRBJ1-6, with 7 central nucleotides matching TRBD1. The CDR3 amino acid sequence is: CASRDYRDRTNSPLHF. The bases read TGCGCCAGCAGAGATTACAGGGACAGAACAAATTCACCCCTCCACTTT. Joined to the reference TRBV5-1 and TRBJ1-6 proteins, this CDR3 gives the full variable domain: KAGVTQTPRYLIKTRGQQVTLSCSPISGHRSVSWYQQTPGQGLQFLFEYFSETQRNKGNFPGRFSGRQFSNSRSEMNVSTLELGDSALYLCASRDYRDRTNSPLHFGNGTRLTVT.